The clone carrying this T cell receptor (beta chain) has ten or more counts. Its antigen is currently unknown. This sample is drawn from a study of T-cell reconstitution after alpha-beta-depleted transplantation in children. General study findings and limits: T-cell counts and diversity at one year post-transplant came mainly from newly produced T cells. Reported findings indicate that, about two months after transplant, alpha-beta T cells came from several hundred expanded clones, which were derived from non-depleted graft cells. Diversity of TCRbeta at day 60 was high in some patients, arising from surviving recipient T cells and thymic progenitors.

TCRbeta library construction was performed incorporating unique molecular identifiers. TCRdb processed the PCR reads anew with MiXCR; each CDR3 protein has one entry. The sample lists about 50,000 distinct CDR3 sequences; under 6.5% were seen once. Trimming took off 5 bases at V and 0 bases at J, with 7 bases between the two ends. The CDR3 consists of 13 residues. The genes are TRBV12-3 or TRBV12-4 and TRBJ1-1; D not certain. This sequence originates from a female patient aged 2-10 years who had a stem cell transplant for aplastic anemia, so the T cells may come from the graft donor. The input for sequencing was PBMCs, mostly from graft donor cells, taken 60 days after TCRalphabeta/CD19-depleted stem cell transplant. The CDR3 region is CASSPALNTEAFF. Here the CDR3 DNA reads TGTGCCAGCAGTCCGGCCCTGAACACTGAAGCTTTCTTT.